One and the same sample provided the 17 T cell receptor beta chains below, sequenced in a study of a mutant IDH1 vaccine in newly diagnosed glioma. Their target antigens are unknown. Time point denoted: week 23, last vaccination. In the vaccine, a single dose held 300 ug of the mutant IDH1 20-mer peptide, along with topical imiquimod. The protocol was immunoSEQ multiplex PCR, while the TCRdb copy is restricted to in-frame clones and leaves out a portion. The table lists around 19,000 clones, roughly 78% of them singletons. The sample was PBMCs, taken from a glioma patient whose treatment included an IDH1 peptide vaccine. These receptors came from a man younger than 45 with glioma.

The chain recombines TRBV7-9 with TRBJ2-2, with a possible D match to TRBD2 (6 bases). There are 14 residues in the CDR3. With 5 bases removed from V and 7 bases from J, the gap between germline ends came to 14 bases. CDR1 SEHNR and CDR2 FQNEAQ come from the germline V gene (reference sequence). The CDR3 sequence is CASSQGLSSGELFF. The CDR3 DNA is TGTGCCAGCAGCCAGGGACTTTCGAGCGGGGAGCTGTTTTTT.

There are a few counts of this clone. The rearrangement links TRBV7-8 to TRBJ1-2; D is uncertain. The CDR3 length is 11 residues. Germline CDR1 SGHVS, CDR2 FQNEAQ. V was clipped by 6 bases and J by 10 bases, with 12 bases between them. CDR3 protein: CASSQGTIYTF. CDR3 DNA sequence: TGTGCCAGCAGTCAAGGAACAATCTACACCTTC.

In DNA, the CDR3 is TGTGCCAGCATCAGCAGTCCCTATGGCTACACCTTC. Residues: CASISSPYGYTF. The rearrangement links TRBV5-5 to TRBJ1-2, with D uncertain. Germline CDR1 reads SGHKS; CDR2 reads YYEKEE (reference sequence). This CDR3 comprises 12 residues. V lost 6 bases and J 4 bases, leaving 10 bases between the germline ends.

The chain carries TRBV5-6 and TRBJ1-2; D not resolved. Germline lookup yields CDR1 SGHDT and CDR2 YYEEEE. The V gene lost 1 base and the J gene lost 0 bases, with 4 bases spanning the gap. This CDR3 contains 13 residues. In nucleotides, the CDR3 is TGTGCCAGCAGCTTGTGGGCTAACTATGGCTACACCTTC. Its translation: CASSLWANYGYTF.

The J gene is TRBJ2-3, the V gene TRBV2; the D is unclear. Deletions cut 4 bases from V and 4 bases from J, with 6 bases between. This CDR3 comprises 12 residues. The germline V gene has CDR1 SNHLY and CDR2 FYNNEI. The CDR3 sequence: CASSVVADTQYF. The CDR3, as DNA: TGTGCCAGCAGTGTAGTCGCAGATACGCAGTATTTT.

The V call is TRBV5-1, the J call TRBJ1-1; D possibly corresponds to TRBD1 (5 bases). Germline V gene sequence: CDR1 SGHRS, CDR2 YFSETQ. The germline V and J ends were trimmed by 4 bases and 1 base, with 8 bases remaining between them. The CDR3 spans 13 residues. In nucleotides, the CDR3 is TGCGCCAGCAGCCAGCAGGGGAACACTGAAGCTTTCTTT. Translating it yields CASSQQGNTEAFF.

The table lists this clone with a count of one. The V gene is TRBV7-9, the J gene TRBJ1-2; D call uncertain. Germline CDR1 is SEHNR and CDR2 is FQNEAQ (reference sequence). CDR3 size: 15 residues. V was cut by 1 base and J by 2 bases, with 11 bases left in between. CDR3 bases: TGTGCCAGCAGCTTAGAGGACGGCCTAAACTATGGCTACACCTTC. Protein: CASSLEDGLNYGYTF.

This chain connects TRBV19 to TRBJ1-5; tentatively, D is TRBD1 (5 bases). V was pared by 4 bases and J by 3 bases, with 16 bases between. This CDR3 is 16 amino acids long. The germline gives CDR1 LNHDA, CDR2 SQIVND (reference sequence). Here the CDR3 DNA reads TGTGCCAGTAGTAGGGGGACGCCCGCGGACAATCAGCCCCAGCATTTT. This codes for CASSRGTPADNQPQHF.

This clone was observed once. The chain couples TRBV7-8 to TRBJ1-1; weak D call: TRBD1 (6 bases). V lost 10 bases and J 0 bases, leaving 9 bases between the germline ends. This CDR3 spans 12 amino acids. Germline V lookup: CDR1 SGHVS, CDR2 FQNEAQ. Here the CDR3 DNA reads TGTGCCACACAGGGACTGAACACTGAAGCTTTCTTT. Its protein is CATQGLNTEAFF.

The rearrangement uses TRBV5-1 and TRBJ1-2, with D unresolved. This CDR3 has 13 amino acids. V lost 0 bases, J lost 0 bases, and 3 bases lay in between. Per germline, CDR1 SGHRS and CDR2 YFSETQ. Written as DNA, the CDR3 is TGCGCCAGCAGCTTGGATGCTAACTATGGCTACACCTTC. Amino acid sequence: CASSLDANYGYTF.

The rearrangement uses TRBV27 and TRBJ2-7; TRBD2 matches at 7 bases. Germline V gene lookup returns CDR1 MNHEY and CDR2 SMNVEV (reference sequence). The CDR3 is 17 amino acids. The V segment lost 2 bases and the J segment 5 bases; nucleotides outside the gene matches: 15. CDR3 sequence (DNA): TGTGCCAGCAGTTTACTGGCCCTATCCGGGACTATCAACGAGCAGTACTTC. It specifies CASSLLALSGTINEQYF.

The chain employs TRBV6-5 and TRBJ1-3; D may be TRBD1 (5 bases). CDR1 is MNHEY and CDR2 is SVGAGI in the germline V gene. V was trimmed by 6 bases and J by 0 bases, leaving 12 bases between them. This CDR3 has 15 residues. The CDR3 region is CASRRDSSSGNTIYF. CDR3 nucleotide sequence: TGTGCCAGCAGAAGGGACTCCAGCTCTGGAAACACCATATATTTT.

J is TRBJ2-7 and V is TRBV6-5; 7 bases line up with TRBD2. V lost 0 bases and J lost 4; bases outside the gene matches: 9. In germline, CDR1 is MNHEY, CDR2 SVGAGI. This CDR3 contains 16 residues. CDR3 nucleotides: TGTGCCAGCAGTTACTCCCCTCGGGGAGGGCCTTACGAGCAGTACTTC. Its protein is CASSYSPRGGPYEQYF.

The genes are TRBV6-6 and TRBJ2-3, with D perhaps matching TRBD1 (5 bases). V was shortened by 3 bases and J by 4 bases, with 11 bases between the two germline ends. CDR1 is MNHNY, CDR2 SVGAGI, per germline (reference sequence). This CDR3 region has 14 residues. CDR3 protein: CASSYQGPADTQYF. DNA of the CDR3: TGTGCCAGCAGTTATCAGGGTCCCGCAGATACGCAGTATTTT.

The chain has TRBV5-4 and TRBJ2-2; 7 bases agree with TRBD2. CDR1 and CDR2 (germline): SGHNT, YYREEE (reference sequence). The CDR3 consists of 18 residues. V lost 0 bases and J lost 1; bases outside the gene matches: 9. The CDR3 loop is CASSLAFGVAGNTGELFF. In DNA form, the CDR3 reads TGTGCCAGCAGCTTGGCCTTCGGGGTAGCGGGGAACACCGGGGAGCTGTTTTTT.

The rearrangement links TRBV27 to TRBJ2-7; 9 positions match TRBD2. CDR3 size: 16 residues. CDR1 MNHEY and CDR2 SMNVEV come from the germline V gene (reference sequence). The ends lost 3 bases at V and 6 bases at J; junction bases unmatched: 12. For the CDR3, the DNA is TGTGCCAGCAGTTTCCGGACTAGCGAGGGAGTTGGCGAGCAGTACTTC. Translating it yields CASSFRTSEGVGEQYF.

Details on this clone: Its ends do not fully match the called genes, so a read error is possible. The DNA for the CDR3 is TGTGCCAGCAGACCGGGACAGGCCCTCACTGGCTGCACCTTC. Its protein product is CASRPGQALTGCTF. This rearrangement joins TRBV6-5 to TRBJ1-2; 8 bases align to TRBD1. In germline, CDR1 is MNHEY, CDR2 SVGAGI. CDR3 length equals 14 residues.